The 28 T cell receptor beta chains below were found in one sample sequenced in a study of tumour-infiltrating T cells in Burkitt lymphoma. Here immunoSEQ multiplex PCR was the method, and the copy in TCRdb shows in-frame clones only, minus some. The table shows 750 to 1,000 clones, with about 13% occurring only once. Sequencing used tumor tissue. These receptors were collected from a human donor with diffuse large B-cell lymphoma.

V gene TRBV29-1 combines with J gene TRBJ2-7; a weak D match, TRBD1 (6 bases). The CDR3 sequence is 13 residues long. Germline V CDR1 and CDR2: SQVTM, ANQGSEA. Trimming removed 7 bases from V and 5 bases from J, with 18 bases in between. CDR3 nucleotides: TGCAGCGAACGACAGGCCTCGTGGGACGAGCAGTACTTC. Translation: CSERQASWDEQYF.

This clone has more than one count but fewer than ten. The chain has TRBV9 and TRBJ2-1; 9 nucleotides align to TRBD2. The CDR3 runs 14 residues. The germline V gene encodes CDR1 SGDLS and CDR2 YYNGEE. V lost 7 bases to trimming and J lost 10 bases; unmatched junction nucleotides: 12. This chain's CDR3 is CASQRVLAGTEQFF. CDR3 DNA sequence: TGTGCCAGCCAACGGGTACTAGCGGGCACCGAGCAGTTCTTC.

The V gene is TRBV6-4, the J gene TRBJ2-5; 11 nucleotides align to TRBD1. The CDR3 is 17 amino acids. The V gene's germline CDR1 is MRHNA and CDR2 SNTAGT. Trimming cost V 2 bases and J 5 bases; bases outside gene matches: 10. CDR3 region: CASSDPGQGAVVETQYF. The CDR3 nucleotides are TGTGCCAGCAGTGACCCCGGACAGGGGGCCGTAGTCGAGACCCAGTACTTC.

This chain's CDR3 is CSVLPGQPSWEQYF. CDR3 sequence (DNA): TGCAGCGTCCTACCGGGACAGCCATCATGGGAGCAGTACTTC. This chain joins TRBV29-1 and TRBJ2-5; 7 nucleotides match TRBD1. The CDR3 runs to 14 residues. Trimming cost V 6 bases and J 11 bases; bases outside gene matches: 18. Germline assignment: CDR1 SQVTM and CDR2 ANQGSEA.

This clone has more than one count but fewer than ten. This chain links TRBV9 with TRBJ2-1; D possibly corresponds to TRBD1 (6 bases). The CDR3 contains 16 residues. Between the trimmed V and J ends, which lost 0 bases and 4 bases, there was a span of 14 bases. Germline assignment: CDR1 SGDLS and CDR2 YYNGEE. The CDR3 nucleotides read TGTGCCAGCAGCGTAGAAGTAGGGACATCGTACAATGAGCAGTTCTTC. Translated, it gives CASSVEVGTSYNEQFF.

This rearrangement joins TRBV11-1 to TRBJ2-1; D not certain. The CDR3 has 15 residues. Trimming pared 6 bases from V and 8 bases from J, leaving 20 bases between. Germline V gene lookup returns CDR1 SGHAT and CDR2 FQDESV (reference sequence). Written as DNA, the CDR3 is TGTGCCAGCAGTTCCCTTAGGATTGGTGGCGATGAGCAGTTCTTC. Translating it yields CASSSLRIGGDEQFF. Combining the CDR3 with reference TRBV11-1 and TRBJ2-1 gives the whole variable domain EAEVAQSPRYKITEKSQAVAFWCDPISGHATLYWYRQILGQGPELLVQFQDESVVDDSQLPKDRFSAERLKGVDSTLKIQPAELGDSAMYLCASSSLRIGGDEQFFGPGTRLTVL.

This clone has only a few counts. This chain's CDR3 is CASSYEGGAGYRYEQYF. The CDR3 DNA reads TGTGCCAGCAGCTACGAAGGAGGGGCGGGATACCGCTACGAGCAGTACTTC. The gene calls are TRBV7-9 and TRBJ2-7, with D perhaps TRBD2 (6 bases). The V and J ends lost 4 bases and 3 bases respectively, with 22 bases between them. The CDR3 is 17 amino acids. CDR1 and CDR2 (germline): SEHNR, FQNEAQ (reference sequence).

The chain employs TRBV27 and TRBJ2-1; perhaps D is TRBD1 or TRBD2 (7 bases each). V lost 2 bases and J lost 5, with 13 bases in between. The germline gives CDR1 MNHEY, CDR2 SMNVEV (reference sequence). This CDR3 contains 15 residues. The CDR3 DNA reads as TGTGCCAGCAGTTTAAGTCAGGGGGGGAACAATGAGCAGTTCTTC. It codes for CASSLSQGGNNEQFF.

The chain couples TRBV2 to TRBJ1-1; D perhaps matches TRBD1 (5 bases). Trimming left V 1 base short and J 0 bases short, with 9 bases between. The V gene's germline CDR1 is SNHLY and CDR2 FYNNEI. This CDR3 contains 15 residues. The chain's CDR3 is CASSEDRYMNTEAFF. In DNA form, the CDR3 reads TGTGCCAGCAGTGAAGACAGGTACATGAACACTGAAGCTTTCTTT.

This clone has a handful of counts. This chain connects TRBV27 to TRBJ1-2, with 7 bases aligning to TRBD1. Germline V gene sequence: CDR1 MNHEY, CDR2 SMNVEV (reference sequence). J was trimmed by 4 bases and V by 6 bases; bases with no gene match: 5. This CDR3 region has 13 residues. The CDR3 loop is CASSPRGLYGYTF. In nucleotides, the CDR3 is TGTGCCAGCAGCCCGAGGGGGCTCTATGGCTACACCTTC.

This chain connects TRBV11-2 to TRBJ2-1, with 7 bases identical to TRBD2. Germline V gene lookup returns CDR1 SGHAT and CDR2 FQNNGV. The ends lost 5 bases at V and 10 bases at J; junction bases unmatched: 11. CDR3 length: 14 residues. CDR3: CASSLGLVASEQFF. In DNA, the CDR3 is TGTGCCAGCAGCCTCGGACTAGTGGCTTCGGAGCAGTTCTTC.

This clone was seen a handful of times. This rearrangement joins TRBV19 to TRBJ2-7; D might be TRBD2 (6 bases). The CDR3 has 14 amino acids. CDR1 and CDR2 from the germline V gene are LNHDA and SQIVND (reference sequence). Trimming stripped 3 bases from V and 4 bases from J, with 13 bases between. The CDR3 loop is CASSMGGEGYEQYF. The DNA for the CDR3 is TGTGCCAGTAGTATGGGCGGGGAAGGGTACGAGCAGTACTTC.

This clone was seen more than once but under ten times. The CDR3 spells CASSLVGNQPQHF. In DNA, the CDR3 is TGTGCCAGCAGCTTAGTGGGCAATCAGCCCCAGCATTTT. The V and J genes are TRBV7-6 and TRBJ1-5; the D is unclear. The CDR3 totals 13 residues. V shed 1 base and J shed 2 bases, with 3 bases lying between them. Germline V CDR1 and CDR2: SGHVS, FNYEAQ.

The chain is built from TRBV2 and TRBJ1-1; no reliable D call. CDR3 length equals 16 residues. Germline V CDR1 and CDR2: SNHLY, FYNNEI. The ends were cut back, 7 bases at V and 1 base at J, with 19 bases in the middle. CDR3 DNA: TGTGCCAGCAATCTAATGGGAGGACGGTCGAACACTGAAGCTTTCTTT. Translating gives CASNLMGGRSNTEAFF.

This clone came up a few times. The chain joins TRBV9 to TRBJ1-2; tentatively, D is TRBD1 (5 bases). The CDR3 extends over 15 amino acids. Looked up from germline, CDR1 is SGDLS and CDR2 is YYNGEE. The germline V and J ends were trimmed by 0 bases and 1 base, with 10 bases remaining between them. CDR3 nucleotide sequence: TGTGCCAGCAGCGTAGGGAGGGGTAGTAACTATGGCTACACCTTC. The encoded protein is CASSVGRGSNYGYTF.

This clone showed up just a few times. The rearrangement links TRBV18 to TRBJ1-1; D not certain. The V gene's germline CDR1 is KGHSH and CDR2 LQKENI. Trimming shortened V by 4 bases and J by 0 bases, and 6 bases separated the two germline ends. The CDR3 contains 13 residues. The CDR3 sequence is CASSQKMNTEAFF. The CDR3 nucleotides are TGTGCCAGCTCACAAAAAATGAACACTGAAGCTTTCTTT.

The chain couples TRBV7-2 to TRBJ1-5; no firm D call. Germline V gives CDR1 SGHTA, CDR2 FQGNSA. V was cut by 6 bases and J by 6 bases, with 15 bases left in between. This CDR3 has 14 residues. The CDR3 spells CASRRDHEPQPQHF. In nucleotides, the CDR3 is TGTGCCAGCAGACGCGACCATGAACCTCAGCCCCAGCATTTT.

J is TRBJ2-1 and V is TRBV6-6, with D possibly matching TRBD1 (5 bases). Trimming took off 0 bases at V and 6 bases at J, with 15 bases between the two ends. CDR1 is MNHNY, CDR2 SVGAGI, per germline (reference sequence). The CDR3 covers 16 residues. As DNA, the CDR3 is TGTGCCAGCAGTTACTCAGGGGCACGGCTGGGCAATGAGCAGTTCTTC. Amino acid sequence: CASSYSGARLGNEQFF.

The rearrangement joins TRBV7-3 to TRBJ2-2, with TRBD2 matching over 9 bases. With V trimmed by 4 bases and J by 4 bases, 7 bases remained unmatched. The germline V gene encodes CDR1 SGHTA and CDR2 FQGTGA. The CDR3 has 16 amino acids. The CDR3 protein is CASSSLAGPSTGELFF. For the CDR3, the DNA is TGTGCCAGCAGCTCCCTAGCGGGGCCGAGCACCGGGGAGCTGTTTTTT.

Only a few counts were recorded for this clone. The V gene is TRBV7-9, the J gene TRBJ1-2; weak D call: TRBD1 (6 bases). The CDR3 spans 14 residues. Between the trimmed V and J ends, which lost 2 bases and 0 bases, there was a span of 7 bases. Per germline, CDR1 SEHNR and CDR2 FQNEAQ (reference sequence). The CDR3 loop is CASSLQGSNYGYTF. In DNA, the CDR3 is TGTGCCAGCAGCTTACAGGGGTCTAACTATGGCTACACCTTC.

This clone is categorized as large. The chain links TRBV6-6 to TRBJ2-7; D possibly corresponds to TRBD2 (6 bases). Trimming took 7 bases from V and 2 from J, leaving 9 bases between them. CDR3 length: 12 residues. Germline loops: CDR1 MNHNY, CDR2 SVGAGI (reference sequence). This chain's CDR3 is CASMTGAYEQYF. Written as DNA, the CDR3 is TGTGCCAGCATGACGGGGGCCTACGAGCAGTACTTC.

Only a few counts were recorded for this clone. The chain combines TRBV2 with TRBJ2-5; 8 bases map to TRBD2. V was pared by 2 bases and J by 0 bases, with 5 bases of the junction left unmatched. The CDR3 covers 16 residues. The germline gives CDR1 SNHLY, CDR2 FYNNEI. The CDR3, as DNA: TGTGCCAGCAGTGAACGGGGACTAGGGTACCAAGAGACCCAGTACTTC. It encodes CASSERGLGYQETQYF.

Here the CDR3 DNA reads TGCGCCAGCAGCGGACGGACTAGCGGGAGTACTTTTTACGTTAACAATGAGCAGTTCTTC. The encoded protein is CASSGRTSGSTFYVNNEQFF. The V gene is TRBV4-1, the J gene TRBJ2-1; 13 bases align to TRBD2. The CDR3 loop spans 20 amino acids. Per germline, CDR1 MGHRA and CDR2 YSYEKL. The ends lost 5 bases at V and 5 bases at J; junction bases unmatched: 18.

V usage is TRBV29-1 and J usage is TRBJ2-5, with no clear D. CDR3 length equals 11 residues. The V gene lost 3 bases and the J gene lost 7 bases, with 9 bases spanning the gap. Looked up from germline, CDR1 is SQVTM and CDR2 is ANQGSEA. The CDR3 here is CSVDYPGTQYF. CDR3 bases: TGCAGCGTTGATTATCCCGGGACCCAGTACTTC.

In its sample, this clone is large. At the DNA level, this CDR3 is encoded by other sequences in the same sample as well. The chain recombines TRBV29-1 with TRBJ2-1; 10 bases line up with TRBD1. Germline V gene sequence: CDR1 SQVTM, CDR2 ANQGSEA. Trimming at V came to 4 bases and at J to 6 bases, leaving 3 bases not matched to a gene. There are 13 residues in the CDR3. The CDR3 spells CSVGRTGGNEQFF. The DNA of the CDR3 is TGCAGCGTTGGTAGGACAGGGGGCAATGAGCAGTTCTTC.

The chain carries TRBV14 and TRBJ2-1; D is unclear. Trimming took 1 base from V and 10 from J, leaving 5 bases between them. The length of the CDR3 is 11 residues. From germline, CDR1 is SGHDN and CDR2 FVKESK. The CDR3 region has the DNA TGTGCCAGCAGCCAAGTGATAGAGCAGTTCTTC. Its translation: CASSQVIEQFF.

In its sample, this clone was seen a few times. The chain employs TRBV9 and TRBJ1-1, with D unclear. This CDR3 spans 13 amino acids. The germline V and J ends were trimmed by 4 bases and 1 base, with 8 bases remaining between them. CDR1 and CDR2 (germline): SGDLS, YYNGEE. The CDR3 loop reads CASSFGSNTEAFF. CDR3 DNA sequence: TGTGCCAGCAGCTTTGGTTCGAACACTGAAGCTTTCTTT.

This clone has a handful of counts. The chain joins TRBV5-6 to TRBJ2-1; D possibly corresponds to TRBD1 (6 bases). The V end lost 2 bases, the J end lost 10 bases, and 10 bases lay between the germline ends. Germline V gene sequence: CDR1 SGHDT, CDR2 YYEEEE. The CDR3 is 12 amino acids. The CDR3 spells CASSFEGEEQFF. DNA of the CDR3: TGTGCCAGCAGCTTTGAGGGGGAGGAGCAGTTCTTC.